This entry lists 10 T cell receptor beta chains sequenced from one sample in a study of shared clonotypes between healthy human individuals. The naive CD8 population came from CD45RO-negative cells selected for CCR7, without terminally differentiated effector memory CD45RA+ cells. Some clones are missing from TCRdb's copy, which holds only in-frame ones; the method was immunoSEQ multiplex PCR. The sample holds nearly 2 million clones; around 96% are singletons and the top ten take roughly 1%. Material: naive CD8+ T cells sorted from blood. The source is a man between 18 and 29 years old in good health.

CDR3 sequence reads: CASSLGPVGEQYF. In DNA form, the CDR3 reads TGTGCCAGCAGCTTAGGTCCGGTCGGCGAGCAGTACTTC. This chain joins TRBV11-2 and TRBJ2-7; D call uncertain. The CDR3 sequence is 13 residues long. V was shortened by 1 base and J by 6 bases, with 10 bases between the two germline ends. Germline V gene lookup returns CDR1 SGHAT and CDR2 FQNNGV.

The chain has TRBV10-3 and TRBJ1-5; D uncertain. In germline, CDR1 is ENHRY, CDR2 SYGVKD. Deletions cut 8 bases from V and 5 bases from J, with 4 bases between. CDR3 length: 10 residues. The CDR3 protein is CAIGDQPQHF. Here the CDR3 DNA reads TGTGCCATCGGCGATCAGCCCCAGCATTTT.

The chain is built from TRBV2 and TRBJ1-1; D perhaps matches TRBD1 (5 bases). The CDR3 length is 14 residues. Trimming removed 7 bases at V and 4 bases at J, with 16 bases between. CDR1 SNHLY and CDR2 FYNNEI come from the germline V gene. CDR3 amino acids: CASMNSQGVTEAFF. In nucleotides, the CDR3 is TGTGCCAGCATGAACTCCCAGGGAGTCACTGAAGCTTTCTTT.

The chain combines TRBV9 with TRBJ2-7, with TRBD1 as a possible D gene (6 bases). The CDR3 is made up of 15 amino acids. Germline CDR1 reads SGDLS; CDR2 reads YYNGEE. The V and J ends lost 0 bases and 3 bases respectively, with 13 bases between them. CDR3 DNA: TGTGCCAGCAGCGTAGGCGGACAGCCAAACTACGAGCAGTACTTC. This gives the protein CASSVGGQPNYEQYF.

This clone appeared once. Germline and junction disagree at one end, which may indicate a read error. Here the CDR3 reads CASSATGGTLQETQYF. CDR3 nucleotide sequence: TGTGCTAGCAGCGCGACAGGGGGTACCCTTCAAGAGACCCAGTACTTC. The J gene is TRBJ2-5, the V gene TRBV7-7, with TRBD1 matching over 9 bases. Germline-derived CDR1 and CDR2 are SSHAT and FNYEAQ (reference sequence). The CDR3 runs 16 residues. The whole variable domain, filled in from reference TRBV7-7 and TRBJ2-5, reads GAGVSQSPRYKVTKRGQDVTLRCDPISSHATLYWYQQALGQGPEFLTYFNYEAQPDKSGLPSDRFSAERPEGSISTLTIQRTEQRDSAMYRCASSATGGTLQETQYFGPGTRLLVL.

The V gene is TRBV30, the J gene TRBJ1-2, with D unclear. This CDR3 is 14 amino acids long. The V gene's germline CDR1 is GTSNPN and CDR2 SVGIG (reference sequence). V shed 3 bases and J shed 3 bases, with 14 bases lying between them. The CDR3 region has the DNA TGTGCCTGGAGCAAATGGGAGGGTGACTATGGCTACACCTTC. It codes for CAWSKWEGDYGYTF. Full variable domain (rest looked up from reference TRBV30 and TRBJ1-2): SQTIHQWPATLVQPVGSPLSLECTVEGTSNPNLYWYRQAAGRGLQLLFYSVGIGQISSEVPQNLSASRPQDRQFILSSKKLLLSDSGFYLCAWSKWEGDYGYTFGSGTRLTVV.

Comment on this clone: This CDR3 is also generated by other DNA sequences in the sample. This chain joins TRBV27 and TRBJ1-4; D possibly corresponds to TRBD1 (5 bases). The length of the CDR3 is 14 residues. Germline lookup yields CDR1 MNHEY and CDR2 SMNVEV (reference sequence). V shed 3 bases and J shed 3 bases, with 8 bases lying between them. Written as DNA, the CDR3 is TGTGCCAGCAGTTTGGGGGGGGCTAATGAAAAACTGTTTTTT. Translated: CASSLGGANEKLFF. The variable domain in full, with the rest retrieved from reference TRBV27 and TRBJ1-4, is EAQVTQNPRYLITVTGKKLTVTCSQNMNHEYMSWYRQDPGLGLRQIYYSMNVEVTDKGDVPEGYKVSRKEKRNFPLILESPSPNQTSLYFCASSLGGANEKLFFGSGTQLSVL.

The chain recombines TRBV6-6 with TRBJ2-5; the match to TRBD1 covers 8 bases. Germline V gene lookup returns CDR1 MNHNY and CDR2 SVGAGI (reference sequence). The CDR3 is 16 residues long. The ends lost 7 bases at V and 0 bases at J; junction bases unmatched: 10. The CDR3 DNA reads TGTGCCAGCAATTTACGGACAGGGTTTTACCAAGAGACCCAGTACTTC. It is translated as CASNLRTGFYQETQYF.

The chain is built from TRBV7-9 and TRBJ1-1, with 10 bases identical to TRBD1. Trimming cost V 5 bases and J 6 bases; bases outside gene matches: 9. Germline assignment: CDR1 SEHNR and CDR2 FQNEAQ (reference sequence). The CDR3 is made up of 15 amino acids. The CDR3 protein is CASSPGTGVFAEAFF. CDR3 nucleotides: TGTGCCAGCAGCCCAGGGACAGGGGTTTTTGCTGAAGCTTTCTTT.

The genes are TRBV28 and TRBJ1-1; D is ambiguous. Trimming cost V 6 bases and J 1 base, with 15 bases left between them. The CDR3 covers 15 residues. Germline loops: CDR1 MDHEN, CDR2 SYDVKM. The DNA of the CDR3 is TGTGCCAGCAGCAACCCGAGGCAGTGGAACACTGAAGCTTTCTTT. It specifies CASSNPRQWNTEAFF.